This is a list of T cell receptor beta chains from one sample in a study of blood T cell repertoires in COVID-19. TCRdb's table, derived via immunoSEQ multiplex PCR, lists solely in-frame clones and lacks some. Among 110,000 or so clones listed, about 90% were seen once. The specimen was peripheral blood. These receptors originate from a human donor in a cohort sampled during active COVID-19. The CDR3 runs from the conserved cysteine through the conserved F or W. D genes are given only for firm matches. Some rows have no size entry. The others give once, few or many, or a class for an expanded clone.

CDR3 protein: CASSLNREETQYF; CDR3 DNA: TGTGCCAGCAGCCTCAACAGAGAAGAGACCCAGTACTTC; D gene: .; J gene: TRBJ2-5; clone size: once; CDR3 length: 13; V gene: TRBV5-5
CDR3 protein: CASSLERLAGFNEQFF; CDR3 DNA: TGCGCCAGCAGCTTGGAAAGACTAGCGGGATTCAATGAGCAGTTCTTC; D gene: TRBD2; J gene: TRBJ2-1; clone size: .; CDR3 length: 16; V gene: TRBV5-1
CDR3 protein: CASSIGPGGNTIYF; CDR3 DNA: TGTGCCAGTAGTATTGGCCCCGGGGGGAACACCATATATTTT; D gene: .; J gene: TRBJ1-3; clone size: .; CDR3 length: 14; V gene: TRBV19
CDR3 protein: CSARDSAGQHF; CDR3 DNA: TGCAGTGCTAGAGATTCGGCGGGCCAGCATTTT; D gene: .; J gene: TRBJ1-5; clone size: .; CDR3 length: 11; V gene: TRBV20-1
CDR3 protein: CASSSQAANYGYTF; CDR3 DNA: TGCGCCAGCAGCTCCCAGGCAGCTAACTATGGCTACACCTTC; D gene: .; J gene: TRBJ1-2; clone size: .; CDR3 length: 14; V gene: TRBV5-1
CDR3 protein: CASSDPQRGFTDTQYF; CDR3 DNA: TGCGCCAGCAGTGATCCCCAGCGGGGCTTCACAGATACGCAGTATTTT; D gene: TRBD2; J gene: TRBJ2-3; clone size: once; CDR3 length: 16; V gene: TRBV10-1
CDR3 protein: CASSEGGALVEQYF; CDR3 DNA: TGTGCCAGCAGTGAGGGAGGGGCTCTAGTAGAGCAGTACTTC; D gene: TRBD2; J gene: TRBJ2-7; clone size: .; CDR3 length: 14; V gene: TRBV6-1
CDR3 protein: CASSPGQVGTNEKLFF; CDR3 DNA: TGCGCCAGCAGCCCGGGACAGGTTGGAACTAATGAAAAACTGTTTTTT; D gene: TRBD1; J gene: TRBJ1-4; clone size: .; CDR3 length: 16; V gene: TRBV5-1
CDR3 protein: CASSSFSLGTSGYNTDTQYF; CDR3 DNA: TGTGCCAGCAGTTCCTTTAGTCTAGGGACTAGCGGGTATAACACAGATACGCAGTATTTT; D gene: TRBD2; J gene: TRBJ2-3; clone size: .; CDR3 length: 20; V gene: TRBV27
CDR3 protein: CATSRGRSRDEQFF; CDR3 DNA: TGTGCCACCAGCAGGGGGAGGTCTCGGGATGAGCAGTTCTTC; D gene: .; J gene: TRBJ2-1; clone size: .; CDR3 length: 14; V gene: TRBV15
CDR3 protein: CASSLGMTGGSGANVLTF; CDR3 DNA: TGTGCCAGCAGCTTAGGGATGACAGGGGGCTCTGGGGCCAACGTCCTGACTTTC; D gene: TRBD1; J gene: TRBJ2-6; clone size: .; CDR3 length: 18; V gene: TRBV7-9
CDR3 protein: CASGTSGSPLHF; CDR3 DNA: TGTGCTAGTGGTACTAGTGGTTCACCCCTCCACTTT; D gene: .; J gene: TRBJ1-6; clone size: .; CDR3 length: 12; V gene: TRBV12-5
CDR3 protein: CASTRGGRGNQPQHF; CDR3 DNA: TGTGCCAGCACTCGGGGGGGGAGGGGCAATCAGCCCCAGCATTTT; D gene: .; J gene: TRBJ1-5; clone size: .; CDR3 length: 15; V gene: TRBV6-6
CDR3 protein: CASSPPIKRASGINEQFF; CDR3 DNA: TGTGCCAGCTCACCACCCATCAAACGGGCTAGCGGTATCAATGAGCAGTTCTTC; D gene: TRBD2; J gene: TRBJ2-1; clone size: .; CDR3 length: 18; V gene: TRBV18
CDR3 protein: CASSQEVEGYYGYTF; CDR3 DNA: TGTGCCAGCAGCCAAGAAGTGGAGGGGTACTATGGCTACACCTTC; D gene: .; J gene: TRBJ1-2; clone size: .; CDR3 length: 15; V gene: TRBV3-1/TRBV3-2
CDR3 protein: CASGRAGERRGYNEQFF; CDR3 DNA: TGCGCCAGCGGCCGAGCAGGAGAGAGGCGGGGTTACAATGAGCAGTTCTTC; D gene: .; J gene: TRBJ2-1; clone size: .; CDR3 length: 17; V gene: TRBV5-1
CDR3 protein: CASGLTGTGNEKLFF; CDR3 DNA: TGTGCTAGTGGCTTAACCGGGACAGGGAATGAAAAACTGTTTTTT; D gene: TRBD1; J gene: TRBJ1-4; clone size: .; CDR3 length: 15; V gene: TRBV12-5
CDR3 protein: CASSFTGSTDTQYF; CDR3 DNA: TGTGCCAGCAGTTTCACAGGGAGCACAGATACGCAGTATTTT; D gene: .; J gene: TRBJ2-3; clone size: .; CDR3 length: 14; V gene: TRBV3-1/TRBV3-2
CDR3 protein: CASYSSLILDTEAFF; CDR3 DNA: TGTGCCAGCTACTCTTCACTCATCTTGGACACTGAAGCTTTCTTT; D gene: .; J gene: TRBJ1-1; clone size: .; CDR3 length: 15; V gene: TRBV6-5
CDR3 protein: CASSQDLVTGGPTGELFF; CDR3 DNA: TGTGCCAGCAGCCAAGATCTGGTTACGGGGGGGCCAACCGGGGAGCTGTTTTTT; D gene: TRBD2; J gene: TRBJ2-2; clone size: .; CDR3 length: 18; V gene: TRBV3-1/TRBV3-2
CDR3 protein: CASSAMGLAEETQYF; CDR3 DNA: TGTGCCAGCAGCGCCATGGGGCTAGCGGAAGAGACCCAGTACTTC; D gene: TRBD2; J gene: TRBJ2-5; clone size: .; CDR3 length: 15; V gene: TRBV9
CDR3 protein: CASSSGSGYTF; CDR3 DNA: TGCGCCAGCAGCTCAGGGTCAGGCTACACCTTC; D gene: .; J gene: TRBJ1-2; clone size: .; CDR3 length: 11; V gene: TRBV5-1
CDR3 protein: CAIPLLAGTNTGELFF; CDR3 DNA: TGTGCCATTCCCTTACTAGCGGGGACGAACACCGGGGAGCTGTTTTTT; D gene: TRBD2; J gene: TRBJ2-2; clone size: once; CDR3 length: 16; V gene: TRBV11-3
CDR3 protein: CAGSDRSEGLSGNTIYF; CDR3 DNA: TGCGCCGGATCGGACAGAAGTGAGGGCCTCTCTGGAAACACCATATATTTT; D gene: .; J gene: TRBJ1-3; clone size: .; CDR3 length: 17; V gene: TRBV10-2
CDR3 protein: CATWFGRTDTQYF; CDR3 DNA: TGTGCCACTTGGTTTGGGAGAACAGATACGCAGTATTTT; D gene: .; J gene: TRBJ2-3; clone size: .; CDR3 length: 13; V gene: TRBV28
CDR3 protein: CASTRGTSGRCGDEQYF; CDR3 DNA: TGTGCCAGCACAAGGGGGACTAGCGGGAGGTGTGGGGACGAGCAGTACTTC; D gene: TRBD2; J gene: TRBJ2-7; clone size: once; CDR3 length: 17; V gene: TRBV6-4
CDR3 protein: CASSQGGQVLSAYEQYF; CDR3 DNA: TGCGCCAGCAGCCAAGGGGGACAGGTTTTATCCGCCTACGAGCAGTACTTC; D gene: TRBD1; J gene: TRBJ2-7; clone size: .; CDR3 length: 17; V gene: TRBV4-1
CDR3 protein: CAWSSGQLPRAPIYWGNQPQHF; CDR3 DNA: TGTGCCTGGAGTTCGGGACAGCTACCCCGGGCCCCGATTTATTGGGGCAATCAGCCCCAGCATTTT; D gene: TRBD1; J gene: TRBJ1-5; clone size: .; CDR3 length: 22; V gene: TRBV30
CDR3 protein: CASRRQAMNTEAFF; CDR3 DNA: TGTGCCAGCAGGAGACAGGCCATGAACACTGAAGCTTTCTTT; D gene: .; J gene: TRBJ1-1; clone size: .; CDR3 length: 14; V gene: TRBV6-5
CDR3 protein: CASSISRSGSYEQYF; CDR3 DNA: TGTGCCAGTAGTATAAGTCGAAGCGGCTCCTACGAGCAGTACTTC; D gene: .; J gene: TRBJ2-7; clone size: .; CDR3 length: 15; V gene: TRBV19
CDR3 protein: CASSRPGTGSSSYNSPLHF; CDR3 DNA: TGTGCCAGCAGCCGTCCTGGGACAGGGTCCAGCTCCTATAATTCACCCCTCCACTTT; D gene: TRBD1; J gene: TRBJ1-6; clone size: .; CDR3 length: 19; V gene: TRBV28
CDR3 protein: CASSLRTSATTDTQYF; CDR3 DNA: TGTGCCAGCAGCTTGCGGACTAGCGCAACCACAGATACGCAGTATTTT; D gene: TRBD2; J gene: TRBJ2-3; clone size: .; CDR3 length: 16; V gene: TRBV5-8